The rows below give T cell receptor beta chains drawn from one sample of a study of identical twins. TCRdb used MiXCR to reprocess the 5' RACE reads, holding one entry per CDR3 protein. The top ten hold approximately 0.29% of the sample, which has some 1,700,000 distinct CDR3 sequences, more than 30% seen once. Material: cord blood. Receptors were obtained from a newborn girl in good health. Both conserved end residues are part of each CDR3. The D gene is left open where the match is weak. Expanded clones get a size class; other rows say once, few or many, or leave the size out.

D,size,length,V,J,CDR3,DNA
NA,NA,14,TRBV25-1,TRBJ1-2,CASSEWGRLYGYTF,TGTGCCAGCAGTGAATGGGGCAGGCTCTATGGCTACACCTTC
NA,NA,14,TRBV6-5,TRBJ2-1,CASSYQAYYNEQFF,TGTGCCAGCAGTTACCAAGCCTACTACAATGAGCAGTTCTTC
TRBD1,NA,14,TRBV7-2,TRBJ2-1,CASSLTVDRGGQFF,TGTGCCAGCAGCTTAACGGTAGACAGGGGAGGTCAGTTCTTC
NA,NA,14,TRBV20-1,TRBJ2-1,CSAVPAADYNEQFF,TGCAGTGCTGTTCCCGCGGCCGACTACAATGAGCAGTTCTTC
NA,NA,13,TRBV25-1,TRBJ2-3,CASSELTRYTQYF,TGTGCCAGCAGTGAATTGACCCGGTATACGCAGTATTTT
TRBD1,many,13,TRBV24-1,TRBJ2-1,CATRDRVYNEQFF,TGTGCCACCAGAGACAGGGTTTACAATGAGCAGTTCTTC
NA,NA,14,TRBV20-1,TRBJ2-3,CSAGSGGRTDTQYF,TGCAGTGCCGGGTCCGGGGGACGCACAGATACGCAGTATTTT
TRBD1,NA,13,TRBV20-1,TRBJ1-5,CSATGTGDQPQHF,TGCAGTGCTACCGGGACAGGGGATCAGCCCCAGCATTTT
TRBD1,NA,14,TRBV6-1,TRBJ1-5,CASSEQGPNQPQHF,TGTGCCAGCAGCGAACAGGGGCCCAATCAGCCCCAGCATTTT
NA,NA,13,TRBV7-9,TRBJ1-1,CASSFKENTEAFF,TGTGCCAGCAGCTTTAAAGAGAACACTGAAGCTTTCTTT
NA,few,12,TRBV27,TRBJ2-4,CASSLPQNIQYF,TGTGCCAGCAGTTTACCCCAAAACATTCAGTACTTC
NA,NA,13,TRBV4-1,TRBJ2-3,CASSQVNSDTQYF,TGCGCCAGCAGCCAAGTTAACAGTGATACGCAGTATTTT
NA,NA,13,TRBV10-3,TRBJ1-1,CAISEGGYTEAFF,TGTGCCATCAGTGAGGGGGGGTACACTGAAGCTTTCTTT
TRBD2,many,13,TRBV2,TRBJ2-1,CASSGGAYNEQFF,TGTGCCAGCAGCGGGGGGGCCTACAATGAGCAGTTCTTC
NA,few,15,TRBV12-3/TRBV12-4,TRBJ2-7,CASSLIDFSSYEQYF,TGTGCCAGCAGTTTAATAGACTTTAGCTCCTACGAGCAGTACTTC
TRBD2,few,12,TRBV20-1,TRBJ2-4,CSARLAGGWSYF,TGCAGTGCTAGACTAGCGGGGGGATGGTCGTACTTC
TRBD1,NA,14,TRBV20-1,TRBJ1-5,CSVGQLGGNQPQHF,TGCAGTGTGGGACAGTTAGGAGGTAATCAGCCCCAGCATTTT
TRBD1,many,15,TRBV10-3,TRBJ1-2,CATLTGTGSFYGYTF,TGTGCCACCCTGACCGGGACAGGTTCCTTCTATGGCTACACCTTC
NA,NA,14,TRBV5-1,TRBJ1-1,CASSLGHGNTEAFF,TGTGCCAGCAGCCTGGGACACGGGAACACTGAAGCTTTCTTT
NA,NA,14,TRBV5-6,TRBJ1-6,CASSLYGVYQTYHF,TGTGCCAGCAGCTTGTACGGGGTCTACCAAACGTACCACTTT
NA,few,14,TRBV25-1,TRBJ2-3,CASSEWASTDTQYF,TGTGCCAGCAGTGAATGGGCTAGCACAGATACGCAGTATTTT
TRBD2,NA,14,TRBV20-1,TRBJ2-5,CSARVAGYQETQYF,TGCAGTGCTAGGGTAGCGGGATACCAAGAGACCCAGTACTTC
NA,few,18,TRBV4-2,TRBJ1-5,CASSQDRAREYSNQPQHF,TGTGCCAGCAGCCAAGATAGGGCCAGAGAGTATAGCAATCAGCCCCAGCATTTT
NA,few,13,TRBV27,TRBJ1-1,CASSIGAGTEAFF,TGTGCCAGCAGTATCGGGGCCGGGACTGAAGCTTTCTTT
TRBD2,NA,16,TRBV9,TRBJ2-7,CASSVHTSGSVYEQYF,TGTGCCAGCAGCGTACATACCAGCGGGAGTGTTTACGAGCAGTACTTC
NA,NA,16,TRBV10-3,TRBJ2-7,CAISDSIRGRSYEQYF,TGTGCCATCAGTGATAGCATCAGGGGAAGGTCCTACGAGCAGTACTTC